Presented here are 12 T cell receptor beta chains from one specimen sequenced in a study of blood T cell repertoires in COVID-19. This table comes from immunoSEQ multiplex PCR, and its TCRdb copy is limited to in-frame clones, with some not included. The sample lists 200,000 to 250,000 clones; over 70% were seen once. The sequenced material came from PBMCs or T cells enriched from blood (not recorded which). Every receptor here comes from a woman aged 25 to 39 who had been exposed to COVID-19.

The chain uses TRBV9 and TRBJ1-1; D not resolved. V lost 0 bases to trimming and J lost 6 bases, with 9 bases between them. The CDR3 is 13 amino acids. Germline CDR1 and CDR2: SGDLS and YYNGEE. The CDR3: CASSVGEESEAFF. In DNA, the CDR3 is TGTGCCAGCAGCGTAGGTGAGGAATCTGAAGCTTTCTTT.

This chain links TRBV30 with TRBJ2-7; TRBD2 aligns across 12 bases. Germline V gives CDR1 GTSNPN, CDR2 SVGIG (reference sequence). V was pared by 2 bases and J by 1 base, with 12 bases of the junction left unmatched. The CDR3 is made up of 18 amino acids. The CDR3 bases are TGTGCCTGGAGTAAAAGGACTAGCGGGGCGCCGTCATCCTACGAGCAGTACTTC. Translating it yields CAWSKRTSGAPSSYEQYF.

J is TRBJ1-1 and V is TRBV6-5, with unresolved D. The germline V gene has CDR1 MNHEY and CDR2 SVGAGI. Trimming left V 6 bases short and J 11 bases short, with 19 bases between. The CDR3 sequence is 13 residues long. The CDR3 DNA is TGTGCCAGCAGACCCGACGGGCGGGTGGGTGCTTTCTTT. This sequence encodes CASRPDGRVGAFF.

This chain uses TRBV6-2 or TRBV6-3 with TRBJ2-6; weak D call: TRBD2 (5 bases). The ends were cut back, 3 bases at V and 0 bases at J, with 9 bases in the middle. Germline V gives CDR1 MNHEY, CDR2 SVGEGT. The CDR3 covers 16 residues. This CDR3 is CASSYPGGSGANVLTF. Here the CDR3 DNA reads TGTGCCAGCAGTTATCCAGGAGGCTCTGGGGCCAACGTCCTGACTTTC.

The V gene is TRBV5-1, the J gene TRBJ2-1; D is perhaps TRBD2 (5 bases). Trimming shortened V by 1 base and J by 16 bases, and 15 bases separated the two germline ends. The CDR3 is made up of 12 amino acids. Germline lookup yields CDR1 SGHRS and CDR2 YFSETQ. CDR3 DNA: TGCGCCAGCAGCTTGCAACGGGAAAAGGAATTCTTC. Residues: CASSLQREKEFF.

The chain recombines TRBV28 with TRBJ1-5; 9 bases fit TRBD1. This CDR3 contains 19 residues. Per the germline V gene, CDR1 is MDHEN and CDR2 is SYDVKM. J was trimmed by 1 base and V by 3 bases; bases with no gene match: 13. CDR3 amino acids: CASSFPDRGMWMSNQPQHF. DNA for the CDR3: TGTGCCAGCAGTTTCCCGGACAGGGGAATGTGGATGAGCAATCAGCCCCAGCATTTT. Filled out from reference TRBV28 and TRBJ1-5, the complete variable domain reads DVKVTQSSRYLVKRTGEKVFLECVQDMDHENMFWYRQDPGLGLRLIYFSYDVKMKEKGDIPEGYSVSREKKERFSLILESASTNQTSMYLCASSFPDRGMWMSNQPQHFGDGTRLSIL.

CDR3 sequence reads: CASSWGQEEGDTQYF. The CDR3 nucleotides are TGTGCCAGCAGCTGGGGACAGGAAGAAGGCGATACGCAGTATTTT. The rearrangement joins TRBV5-6 to TRBJ2-3; 8 nucleotides align to TRBD1. CDR1 SGHDT and CDR2 YYEEEE come from the germline V gene. CDR3 length: 15 amino acids. Trimming removed 3 bases from V and 6 bases from J; junction bases left unmatched: 9.

This chain connects TRBV18 to TRBJ2-2; 12 nucleotides align to TRBD2. Germline V gives CDR1 KGHSH, CDR2 LQKENI. The trim removed 4 bases at V and 3 bases at J, leaving 9 bases unmatched. The CDR3 has 18 residues. CDR3 loop: CASSRGLAGREDTGELFF. The DNA of the CDR3 is TGTGCCAGCTCACGAGGACTAGCGGGGAGAGAGGACACCGGGGAGCTGTTTTTT. Using reference TRBV18 and TRBJ2-2 for the parts outside the CDR3, the full variable domain is NAGVMQNPRHLVRRRGQEARLRCSPMKGHSHVYWYRQLPEEGLKFMVYLQKENIIDESGMPKERFSAEFPKEGPSILRIQQVVRGDSAAYFCASSRGLAGREDTGELFFGEGSRLTVL.

The chain carries TRBV11-1 and TRBJ1-6, with D possibly being TRBD1 (5 bases). Germline V gives CDR1 SGHAT, CDR2 FQDESV (reference sequence). The germline V and J ends were trimmed by 3 bases and 7 bases, with 10 bases remaining between them. The CDR3 covers 14 residues. CDR3 region: CASSLQGENSPLHF. CDR3 sequence (DNA): TGTGCCAGCAGCTTGCAGGGTGAGAATTCACCCCTCCACTTT.

The gene calls are TRBV14 and TRBJ1-2; unclear D gene. The CDR3 runs 14 residues. From germline, CDR1 is SGHDN and CDR2 FVKESK. With 4 bases removed from V and 8 bases from J, the gap between germline ends came to 17 bases. CDR3 sequence (DNA): TGTGCCAGCAGCCCCAGCAGCATTTGGAGAGGCTACACCTTC. This codes for CASSPSSIWRGYTF. The full variable domain, in which reference TRBV14 and TRBJ1-2 provide the parts outside the CDR3, is EAGVTQFPSHSVIEKGQTVTLRCDPISGHDNLYWYRRVMGKEIKFLLHFVKESKQDESGMPNNRFLAERTGGTYSTLKVQPAELEDSGVYFCASSPSSIWRGYTFGSGTRLTVV.

This clone was seen just once. The V and J genes are TRBV7-9 and TRBJ1-2; a possible D gene is TRBD1 (6 bases). Per the germline V gene, CDR1 is SEHNR and CDR2 is FQNEAQ (reference sequence). CDR3 length equals 14 residues. The germline V and J ends were trimmed by 0 bases and 6 bases, with 11 bases remaining between them. The CDR3 loop reads CASSLAGGAHGYTF. CDR3 nucleotides: TGTGCCAGCAGCTTAGCGGGGGGGGCCCATGGCTACACCTTC.

This sequence joins TRBV25-1 and TRBJ2-2; 9 bases line up with TRBD1. The CDR3 sequence is 15 residues long. Per the germline V gene, CDR1 is MGHDK and CDR2 is SYGVNS. V gave up 6 bases and J gave up 1 base; unmatched junction bases: 3. The CDR3 is CASRRTGENTGELFF. The CDR3 region has the DNA TGTGCCAGCAGGCGGACAGGGGAGAACACCGGGGAGCTGTTTTTT.